Listed below are T cell receptor beta chains from one sample, sequenced in a study of blood T cells in healthy people across ages. Each CDR3 protein is one row after TCRdb ran MiXCR on the 5' RACE reads. The top ten clones hold over 2.5% of a sample with around 780,000 distinct CDR3 sequences, around 25% of them seen once. These records were also assigned to another study, of T cells of mothers and their children.

Sequenced: blood. Receptors originate from a boy between 10 and 17 years old in good health. Each CDR3 is given without its conserved first and last residue.

V	CDR3
TRBV29-1	SGLQAPYGYT
TRBV12-3/TRBV12-4	ASREQEDYGYT
TRBV3-1	ASSQDRAGDTEAF
TRBV4-1	ASSQEAHGNEKLF
TRBV5-1	ASSLGQDNYGYT
TRBV24-1	ATSDRRTGQGKF
TRBV7-9	ASSPGQLMFMNTEAF
TRBV28	ASSSRAPETQY
TRBV20-1	SARIPAGRTSPYNEQF
TRBV9	ASSLGGYAETQY
TRBV7-2	ASRSTVYGYT
TRBV4-2	ASSQFYRVDFSTNEKLF
TRBV6-5	ASSYRDPQPDTQY
TRBV11-2	ASSLFGALTPRGEQF
TRBV12-3/TRBV12-4	ASSLRTAGGYT
TRBV5-8	ASSFEGPYEQY
TRBV10-3	AISEGAQYEQY
TRBV6-6	ASTNPVDTGELF
TRBV6-1	ASSALGVANEKLF
TRBV19	ASSPLVGNEQF
TRBV19	ASSMVRDTEAF
TRBV10-3	AISGASGAYEQY
TRBV12-3/TRBV12-4	ASSPAWAKETQY
TRBV10-3	ASGLAGRDEQF
TRBV12-3/TRBV12-4	ASSFTGNNEQF
TRBV5-6	ASSLVSGTGGGELF
TRBV10-3	AIRGPNEGNTIY
TRBV7-9	ASSFSDPGEQY
TRBV10-3	AIRDRDRGDNEQF
TRBV14	ASSYLQGSLGNTIY
TRBV7-8	ASSRLGFRGYT
TRBV20-1	SASLLPRDRVSYEQF
TRBV20-1	SASKGAGYQETQY
TRBV18	ASSQEGGTGNYGYT
TRBV28	ASSLSLREQF
TRBV4-1	ASSQDYGLTYSEQF
TRBV18	ACSPNTLQETQY
TRBV3-1	ASSGSGAHEQY
TRBV12-3/TRBV12-4	ASSWTERETQY
TRBV11-2	ASSLVGLTDTQC
TRBV12-3/TRBV12-4	ASSPGAGTNEKLF
TRBV2	ASLIALNRGVEQY
TRBV29-1	SVVPGTKFSETQY
TRBV10-1	ASSRGQGTDTQY
TRBV6-5	ASSYSYRNQPQH
TRBV20-1	SAGLTAYNEQF
TRBV9	ASSPRQGAGNIQY
TRBV12-3/TRBV12-4	ASSRTDAPEYEQY
TRBV5-1	ASSTAGGSQETQY
TRBV7-9	ASSLPGRQETQY
TRBV7-9	ASSRDISGRDYGYT
TRBV7-9	ASSLSLSTREQY